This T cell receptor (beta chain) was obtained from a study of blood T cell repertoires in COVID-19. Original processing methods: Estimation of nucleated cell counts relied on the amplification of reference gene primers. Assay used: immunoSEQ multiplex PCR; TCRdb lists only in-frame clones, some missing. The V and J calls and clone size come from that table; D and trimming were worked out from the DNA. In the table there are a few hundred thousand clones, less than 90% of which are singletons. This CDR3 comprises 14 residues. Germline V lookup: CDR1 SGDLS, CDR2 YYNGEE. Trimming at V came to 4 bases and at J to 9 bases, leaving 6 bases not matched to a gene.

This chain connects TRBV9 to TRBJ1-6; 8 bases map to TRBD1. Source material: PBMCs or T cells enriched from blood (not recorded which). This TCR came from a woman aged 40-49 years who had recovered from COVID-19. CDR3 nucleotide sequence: TGTGCCAGCAGCACGGGACAGGCTTTTTCACCCCTCCACTTT. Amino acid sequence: CASSTGQAFSPLHF. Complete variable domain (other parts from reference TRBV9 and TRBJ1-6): DSGVTQTPKHLITATGQRVTLRCSPRSGDLSVYWYQQSLDQGLQFLIQYYNGEERAKGNILERFSAQQFPDLHSELNLSSLELGDSALYFCASSTGQAFSPLHFGNGTRLTVT.